Following are 5 T cell receptor beta chains from one sample sequenced in a study of T cell repertoires in cytomegalovirus infection. TCRdb itself ran the reads through MiXCR, one entry per CDR3 protein. The sample includes about 600,000 distinct CDR3 sequences, 20% to 30% of them seen just once. The sample was CD8+ T cells from PBMCs. The receptor set was obtained from a human donor in good health (CMV status not recorded). Some clones in this sample may be carry-over from other donors' samples.

This clonotype has a handful of counts. The J gene is TRBJ1-1, the V gene TRBV7-9; D not certain. V lost 8 bases and J lost 5, with 21 bases in between. The germline CDR1 and CDR2 sequences are SEHNR and FQNEAQ (reference sequence). The CDR3 is 15 amino acids. This chain's CDR3 is CASVEMWATDTEAFF. In nucleotides, the CDR3 is TGTGCCAGCGTAGAAATGTGGGCGACGGATACTGAAGCTTTCTTT. The variable domain in full, with the rest retrieved from reference TRBV7-9 and TRBJ1-1, is DTGVSQNPRHKITKRGQNVTFRCDPISEHNRLYWYRQTLGQGPEFLTYFQNEAQLEKSRLLSDRFSAERPKGSFSTLEIQRTEQGDSAMYLCASVEMWATDTEAFFGQGTRLTVV.

The gene calls are TRBV6-2 or TRBV6-3 and TRBJ2-1, with a tentative D call TRBD1 (5 bases). The V gene lost 5 bases and the J gene lost 7 bases, with 15 bases spanning the gap. CDR3 size: 14 residues. Germline loops: CDR1 MNHEY, CDR2 SVGEGT. In DNA form, the CDR3 reads TGTGCCAGCAGTGGCGTCCGGACACAAAATGAGCAGTTCTTC. Translating it yields CASSGVRTQNEQFF.

V usage is TRBV5-1 and J usage is TRBJ2-3, with 7 bases fitting TRBD1. Germline V lookup: CDR1 SGHRS, CDR2 YFSETQ. V trimming: 0 bases; J trimming: 2 bases; junction bases outside the gene matches: 6. This CDR3 has 16 amino acids. The CDR3 DNA reads TGCGCCAGCAGCTTGGCCTCAACAGGGGTCACAGATACGCAGTATTTT. Amino acid sequence: CASSLASTGVTDTQYF.

This clonotype was seen more than once but under ten times. The chain joins TRBV27 to TRBJ2-7, with D hard to call. V lost 6 bases and J 4 bases, leaving 10 bases between the germline ends. The CDR3 contains 12 residues. CDR1 and CDR2 from the germline V gene are MNHEY and SMNVEV (reference sequence). The CDR3 spells CASRGGRYEQYV. For the CDR3, the DNA is TGTGCCAGCAGGGGTGGCAGGTACGAGCAGTACGTC.

This clonotype was found many times. The rearrangement uses TRBV7-2 and TRBJ2-7; TRBD1 might be the D (6 bases). Between the trimmed V and J ends, which lost 5 bases and 4 bases, there was a span of 12 bases. CDR1 SGHTA and CDR2 FQGNSA come from the germline V gene. The CDR3 extends over 13 amino acids. The CDR3 spells CASSRTVLYEQYV. The DNA of the CDR3 is TGTGCCAGCAGCCGGACAGTCCTTTACGAGCAGTACGTC.